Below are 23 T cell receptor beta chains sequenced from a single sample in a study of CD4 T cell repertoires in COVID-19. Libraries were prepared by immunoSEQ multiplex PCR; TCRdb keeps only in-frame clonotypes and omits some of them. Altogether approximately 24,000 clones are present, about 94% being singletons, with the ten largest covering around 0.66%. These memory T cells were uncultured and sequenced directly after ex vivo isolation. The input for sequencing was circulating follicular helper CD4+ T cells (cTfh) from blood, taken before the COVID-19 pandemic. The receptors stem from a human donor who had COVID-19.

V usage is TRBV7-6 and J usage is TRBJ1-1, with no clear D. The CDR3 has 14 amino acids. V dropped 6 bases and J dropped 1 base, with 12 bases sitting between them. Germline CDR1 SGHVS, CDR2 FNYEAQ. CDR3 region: CASSLVGENTEAFF. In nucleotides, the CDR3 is TGTGCCAGCAGTCTAGTTGGAGAGAACACTGAAGCTTTCTTT.

Here the CDR3 reads CSVAELSNTGELFF. The CDR3 DNA reads TGCAGCGTTGCGGAGCTTTCGAACACCGGGGAGCTGTTTTTT. This chain joins TRBV29-1 and TRBJ2-2, with D unresolved. The CDR3 extends over 14 amino acids. The germline CDR1 and CDR2 sequences are SQVTM and ANQGSEA. Between the trimmed V and J ends, which lost 4 bases and 0 bases, there was a span of 9 bases.

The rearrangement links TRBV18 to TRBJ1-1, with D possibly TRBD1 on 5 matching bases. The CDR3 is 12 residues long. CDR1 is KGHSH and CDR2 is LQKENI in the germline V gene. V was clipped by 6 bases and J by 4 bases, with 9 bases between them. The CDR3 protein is CASSPQGTEAFF. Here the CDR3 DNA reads TGTGCCAGCTCCCCCCAGGGCACTGAAGCTTTCTTT.

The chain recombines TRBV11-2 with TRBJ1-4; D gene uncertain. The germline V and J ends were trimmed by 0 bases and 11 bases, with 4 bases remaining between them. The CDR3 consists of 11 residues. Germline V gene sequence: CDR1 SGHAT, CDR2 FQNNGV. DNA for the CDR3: TGTGCCAGCAGCTTAGAGGAGAAACTGTTTTTT. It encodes CASSLEEKLFF.

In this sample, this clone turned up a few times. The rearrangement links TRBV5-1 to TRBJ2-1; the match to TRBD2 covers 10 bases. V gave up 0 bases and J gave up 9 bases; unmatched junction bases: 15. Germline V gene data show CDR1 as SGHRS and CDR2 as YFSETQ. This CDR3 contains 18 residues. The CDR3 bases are TGCGCCAGCAGCTTGGTACCTAGCGGGAGTAGTAAAGGGACTGAGCAGTTCTTC. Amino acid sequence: CASSLVPSGSSKGTEQFF. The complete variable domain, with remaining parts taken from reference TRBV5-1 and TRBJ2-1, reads KAGVTQTPRYLIKTRGQQVTLSCSPISGHRSVSWYQQTPGQGLQFLFEYFSETQRNKGNFPGRFSGRQFSNSRSEMNVSTLELGDSALYLCASSLVPSGSSKGTEQFFGPGTRLTVL.

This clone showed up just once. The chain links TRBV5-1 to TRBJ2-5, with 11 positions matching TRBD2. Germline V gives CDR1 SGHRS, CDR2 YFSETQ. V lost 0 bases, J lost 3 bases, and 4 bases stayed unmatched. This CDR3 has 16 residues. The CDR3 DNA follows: TGCGCCAGCAGCTTGGTCTCTAGCGGGAGGAAAGAGACCCAGTACTTC. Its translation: CASSLVSSGRKETQYF.

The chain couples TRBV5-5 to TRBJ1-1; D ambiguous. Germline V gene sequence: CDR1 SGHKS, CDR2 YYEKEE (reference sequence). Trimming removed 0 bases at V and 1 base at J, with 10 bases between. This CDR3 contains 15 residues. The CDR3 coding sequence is TGTGCCAGCAGCTTGGCCGCAGGAGGGAACACTGAAGCTTTCTTT. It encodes CASSLAAGGNTEAFF.

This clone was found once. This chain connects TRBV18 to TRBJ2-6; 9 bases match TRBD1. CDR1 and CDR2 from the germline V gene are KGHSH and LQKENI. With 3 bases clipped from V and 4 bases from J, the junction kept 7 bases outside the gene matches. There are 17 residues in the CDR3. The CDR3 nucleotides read TGTGCCAGCTCACCGGGGACAGGGAATAACGGGGCCAACGTCCTGACTTTC. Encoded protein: CASSPGTGNNGANVLTF.

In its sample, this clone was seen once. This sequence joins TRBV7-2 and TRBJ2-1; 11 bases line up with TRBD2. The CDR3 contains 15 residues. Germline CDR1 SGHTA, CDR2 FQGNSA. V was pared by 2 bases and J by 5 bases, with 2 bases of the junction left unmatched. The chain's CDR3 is CASSLTLAGDNEQFF. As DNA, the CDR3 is TGTGCCAGCAGCTTAACACTAGCGGGGGACAATGAGCAGTTCTTC.

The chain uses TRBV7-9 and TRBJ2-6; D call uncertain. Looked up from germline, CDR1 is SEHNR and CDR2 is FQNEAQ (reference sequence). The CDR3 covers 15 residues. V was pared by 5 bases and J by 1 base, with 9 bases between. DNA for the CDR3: TGTGCCAGCAGCCCCCTGAGGTCTGGGGCCAACGTCCTGACTTTC. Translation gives CASSPLRSGANVLTF.

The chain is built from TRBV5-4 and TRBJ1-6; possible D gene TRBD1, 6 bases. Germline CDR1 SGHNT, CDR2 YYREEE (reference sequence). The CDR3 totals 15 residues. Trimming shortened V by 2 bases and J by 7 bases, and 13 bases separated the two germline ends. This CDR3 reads CASSLKQGPNSPLHF. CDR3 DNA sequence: TGTGCCAGCAGCTTAAAACAGGGCCCGAATTCACCCCTCCACTTT.

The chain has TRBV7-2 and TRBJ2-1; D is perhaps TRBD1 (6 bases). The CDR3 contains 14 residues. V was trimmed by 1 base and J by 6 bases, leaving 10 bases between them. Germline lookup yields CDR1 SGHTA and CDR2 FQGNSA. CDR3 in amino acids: CASSLGRTANEQFF. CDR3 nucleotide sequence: TGTGCCAGCAGCTTAGGACGGACAGCCAATGAGCAGTTCTTC.

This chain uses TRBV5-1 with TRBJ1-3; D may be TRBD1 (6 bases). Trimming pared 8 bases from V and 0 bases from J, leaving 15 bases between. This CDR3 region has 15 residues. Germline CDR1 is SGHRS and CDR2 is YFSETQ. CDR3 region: CASKTGLSSGNTIYF. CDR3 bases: TGCGCCAGTAAAACAGGGTTGAGCTCTGGAAACACCATATATTTT. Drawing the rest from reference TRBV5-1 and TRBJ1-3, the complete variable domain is KAGVTQTPRYLIKTRGQQVTLSCSPISGHRSVSWYQQTPGQGLQFLFEYFSETQRNKGNFPGRFSGRQFSNSRSEMNVSTLELGDSALYLCASKTGLSSGNTIYFGEGSWLTVV.

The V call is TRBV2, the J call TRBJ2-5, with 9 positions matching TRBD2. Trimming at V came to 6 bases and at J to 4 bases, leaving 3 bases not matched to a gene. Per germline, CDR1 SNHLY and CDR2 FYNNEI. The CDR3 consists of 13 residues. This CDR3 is CASRGLAGETQYF. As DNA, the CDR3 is TGTGCCAGCAGGGGACTAGCAGGAGAGACCCAGTACTTC.

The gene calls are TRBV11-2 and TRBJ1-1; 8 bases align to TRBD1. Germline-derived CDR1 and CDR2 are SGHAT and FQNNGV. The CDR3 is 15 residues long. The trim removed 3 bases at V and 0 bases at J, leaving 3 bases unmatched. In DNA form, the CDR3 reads TGTGCCAGCAGCTTCACGGGACAGGTGAACACTGAAGCTTTCTTT. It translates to CASSFTGQVNTEAFF. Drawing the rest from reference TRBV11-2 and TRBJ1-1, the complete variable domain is EAGVAQSPRYKIIEKRQSVAFWCNPISGHATLYWYQQILGQGPKLLIQFQNNGVVDDSQLPKDRFSAERLKGVDSTLKIQPAKLEDSAVYLCASSFTGQVNTEAFFGQGTRLTVV.

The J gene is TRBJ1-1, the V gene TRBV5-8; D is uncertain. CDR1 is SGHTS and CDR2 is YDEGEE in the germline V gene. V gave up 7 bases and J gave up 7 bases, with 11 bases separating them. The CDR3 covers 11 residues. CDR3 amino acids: CASGPEVEAFF. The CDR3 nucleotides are TGTGCCAGCGGCCCCGAGGTTGAAGCTTTCTTT. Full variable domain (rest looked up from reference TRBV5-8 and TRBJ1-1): EAGVTQSPTHLIKTRGQQATLRCSPISGHTSVYWYQQALGLGLQFLLWYDEGEERNRGNFPPRFSGRQFPNYSSELNVNALELEDSALYLCASGPEVEAFFGQGTRLTVV.

CDR3 DNA sequence: TGTGCCAGCAGTTACGCAGCGGGGGCGGAGAACTATGGCTACACCTTC. It yields the protein CASSYAAGAENYGYTF. The chain has TRBV6-5 and TRBJ1-2, with D maybe TRBD1 (6 bases). CDR3 length: 16 amino acids. Germline CDR1 is MNHEY and CDR2 is SVGAGI. V lost 2 bases and J 2 bases, leaving 15 bases between the germline ends.

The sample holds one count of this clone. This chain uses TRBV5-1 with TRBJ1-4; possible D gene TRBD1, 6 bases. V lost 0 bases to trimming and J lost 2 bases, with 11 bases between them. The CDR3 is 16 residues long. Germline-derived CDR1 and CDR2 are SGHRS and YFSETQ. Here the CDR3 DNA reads TGCGCCAGCAGCTTGGGACAGGCGGCGACTAATGAAAAACTGTTTTTT. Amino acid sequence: CASSLGQAATNEKLFF.

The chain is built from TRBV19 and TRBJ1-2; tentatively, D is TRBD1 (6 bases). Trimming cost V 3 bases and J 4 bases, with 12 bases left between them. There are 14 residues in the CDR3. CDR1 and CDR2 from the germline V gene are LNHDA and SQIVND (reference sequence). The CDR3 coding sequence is TGTGCCAGTAGTATGGGGACACCAAGCTATGGCTACACCTTC. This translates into CASSMGTPSYGYTF.

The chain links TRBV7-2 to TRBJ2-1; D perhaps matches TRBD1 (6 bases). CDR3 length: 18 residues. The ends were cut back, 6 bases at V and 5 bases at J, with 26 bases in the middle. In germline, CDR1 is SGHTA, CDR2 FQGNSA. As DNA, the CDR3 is TGTGCCAGCAGTCTACTCCCGGACCCAACTAGGGGGAACAATGAGCAGTTCTTC. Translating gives CASSLLPDPTRGNNEQFF.

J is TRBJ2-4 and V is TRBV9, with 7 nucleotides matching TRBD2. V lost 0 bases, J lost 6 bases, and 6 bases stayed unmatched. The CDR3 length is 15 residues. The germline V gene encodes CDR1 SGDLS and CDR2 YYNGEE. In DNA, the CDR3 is TGTGCCAGCAGCGTAGAGTCGTCGGGGGGAAACATTCAGTACTTC. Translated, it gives CASSVESSGGNIQYF.

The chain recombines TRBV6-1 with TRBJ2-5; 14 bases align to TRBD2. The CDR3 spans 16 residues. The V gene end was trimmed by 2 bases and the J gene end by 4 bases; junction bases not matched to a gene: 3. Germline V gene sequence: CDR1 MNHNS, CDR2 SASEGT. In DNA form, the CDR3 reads TGTGCCAGCAGTGAACGACTAGCGGGAGGGCTAGAGACCCAGTACTTC. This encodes CASSERLAGGLETQYF.

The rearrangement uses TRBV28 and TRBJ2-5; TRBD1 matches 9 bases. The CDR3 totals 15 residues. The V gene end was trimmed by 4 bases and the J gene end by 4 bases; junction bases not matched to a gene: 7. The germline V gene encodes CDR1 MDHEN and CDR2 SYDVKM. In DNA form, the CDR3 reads TGTGCCAGCAGTTCGGCCGGGACAGGGACAGAGACCCAGTACTTC. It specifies CASSSAGTGTETQYF.